The rows below give T cell receptor beta chains drawn from one sample of a study of cytomegalovirus exposure and HLA in healthy donors. Sequencing was performed with immunoSEQ multiplex PCR; in TCRdb, only in-frame clones are kept and a portion is missing. The sample includes over 200,000 clones, more than 75% of them seen just once. Sequencing input: PBMCs. These receptors were collected from a middle-aged man in good health and CMV-seropositive. The CDR3 runs from the conserved cysteine through the conserved F or W. Fields, in order: CDR3 length, D gene, clone size, J gene, V gene, CDR3 protein, CDR3 DNA. The D gene is left open where the match is weak. Clone size is not always given. Where it is, it says once, few, many or a class for expanded clones.

len: 12
d_gene: .
abundance: .
j_gene: TRBJ1-1
v_gene: TRBV7-8
CDR3aa: CASRGPWEEAFF
CDR3nt: TGTGCCAGCAGGGGTCCCTGGGAGGAAGCTTTCTTT

len: 13
d_gene: .
abundance: .
j_gene: TRBJ2-3
v_gene: TRBV5-1
CDR3aa: CASSVDLTDTQYF
CDR3nt: TGCGCCAGCAGTGTCGACTTGACAGATACGCAGTATTTT

len: 15
d_gene: .
abundance: .
j_gene: TRBJ2-5
v_gene: TRBV19
CDR3aa: CASSPPRQGTETQYF
CDR3nt: TGTGCCAGTAGTCCCCCTCGGCAGGGAACGGAGACCCAGTACTTC

len: 15
d_gene: .
abundance: few
j_gene: TRBJ2-2
v_gene: TRBV7-9
CDR3aa: CASSFPADFTGELFF
CDR3nt: TGTGCCAGCAGCTTCCCAGCTGACTTCACCGGGGAGCTGTTTTTT

len: 13
d_gene: TRBD1
abundance: .
j_gene: TRBJ1-4
v_gene: TRBV29-1
CDR3aa: CSVTGTGGEKLFF
CDR3nt: TGCAGCGTCACCGGGACAGGGGGCGAAAAACTGTTTTTT

len: 15
d_gene: TRBD1
abundance: .
j_gene: TRBJ2-1
v_gene: TRBV27
CDR3aa: CASSVTGGKVNEQFF
CDR3nt: TGTGCCAGCAGTGTAACAGGGGGTAAAGTCAATGAGCAGTTCTTC

len: 18
d_gene: TRBD2
abundance: .
j_gene: TRBJ2-3
v_gene: TRBV30
CDR3aa: CAWSQRGIGLASTDTQYF
CDR3nt: TGTGCCTGGAGCCAAAGAGGGATTGGACTAGCCTCCACAGATACGCAGTATTTT

len: 14
d_gene: TRBD1
abundance: .
j_gene: TRBJ2-4
v_gene: TRBV15
CDR3aa: CATSRGAGGNIQYF
CDR3nt: TGTGCCACCAGCAGAGGGGCAGGGGGAAACATTCAGTACTTC

len: 14
d_gene: TRBD1
abundance: .
j_gene: TRBJ2-5
v_gene: TRBV27
CDR3aa: CASRPQGPQETQYF
CDR3nt: TGTGCCAGCAGACCACAGGGGCCGCAAGAGACCCAGTACTTC

len: 11
d_gene: .
abundance: .
j_gene: TRBJ2-2
v_gene: TRBV5-5
CDR3aa: CASSPLGELFF
CDR3nt: TGTGCCAGCAGCCCACTCGGGGAGCTGTTTTTT

len: 13
d_gene: .
abundance: .
j_gene: TRBJ1-5
v_gene: TRBV5-6
CDR3aa: CASSWGGYQPQHF
CDR3nt: TGTGCCAGCAGCTGGGGCGGATATCAGCCCCAGCATTTT

len: 20
d_gene: TRBD2
abundance: .
j_gene: TRBJ2-1
v_gene: TRBV19
CDR3aa: CASSIRRLAGGPSSYNEQFF
CDR3nt: TGTGCCAGTAGTATACGGCGGCTAGCGGGAGGACCGAGCTCCTACAATGAGCAGTTCTTC

len: 14
d_gene: .
abundance: .
j_gene: TRBJ1-1
v_gene: TRBV27
CDR3aa: CASRWGLRDTEAFF
CDR3nt: TGTGCCAGCAGGTGGGGCCTACGAGACACTGAAGCTTTCTTT

len: 15
d_gene: TRBD1
abundance: .
j_gene: TRBJ1-1
v_gene: TRBV27
CDR3aa: CASSPETGMNTEAFF
CDR3nt: TGTGCCAGCAGCCCTGAGACAGGGATGAACACTGAAGCTTTCTTT

len: 13
d_gene: .
abundance: .
j_gene: TRBJ1-2
v_gene: TRBV2
CDR3aa: CASSDTGHYGYTF
CDR3nt: TGTGCCAGCAGTGACACAGGTCACTATGGCTACACCTTC

len: 13
d_gene: .
abundance: .
j_gene: TRBJ2-3
v_gene: TRBV25-1
CDR3aa: CASSEWRTDTQYF
CDR3nt: TGTGCCAGCAGTGAATGGCGGACAGATACGCAGTATTTT

len: 13
d_gene: .
abundance: .
j_gene: TRBJ1-2
v_gene: TRBV2
CDR3aa: CASSGEGAGGYTF
CDR3nt: TGTGCCAGCAGTGGAGAGGGCGCGGGTGGCTACACCTTC

len: 14
d_gene: TRBD1
abundance: .
j_gene: TRBJ1-1
v_gene: TRBV5-8
CDR3aa: CASSLRQGATEAFF
CDR3nt: TGTGCCAGCAGCTTACGACAGGGCGCCACTGAAGCTTTCTTT

len: 15
d_gene: .
abundance: .
j_gene: TRBJ2-1
v_gene: TRBV6-4
CDR3aa: CASSDSLVSYNEQFF
CDR3nt: TGTGCCAGCAGTGACTCGTTAGTTTCCTACAATGAGCAGTTCTTC

len: 16
d_gene: TRBD2
abundance: .
j_gene: TRBJ2-7
v_gene: TRBV7-9
CDR3aa: CASSGRTSGSWYEQYF
CDR3nt: TGTGCCAGCAGCGGTCGGACTAGCGGGAGTTGGTACGAGCAGTACTTC

len: 15
d_gene: .
abundance: .
j_gene: TRBJ2-2
v_gene: TRBV6-5
CDR3aa: CASGRADANTGELFF
CDR3nt: TGTGCCAGCGGTAGAGCGGACGCGAACACCGGGGAGCTGTTTTTT

len: 12
d_gene: .
abundance: once
j_gene: TRBJ2-7
v_gene: TRBV6-1
CDR3aa: CASSNRDPQQYF
CDR3nt: TGTGCCAGCAGTAACAGGGACCCGCAGCAGTACTTC

len: 17
d_gene: TRBD1
abundance: .
j_gene: TRBJ2-7
v_gene: TRBV2
CDR3aa: CASEALGSGGAFGEQYF
CDR3nt: TGTGCCAGCGAAGCACTAGGTTCAGGGGGCGCGTTTGGCGAGCAGTACTTC

len: 15
d_gene: TRBD2
abundance: .
j_gene: TRBJ2-1
v_gene: TRBV29-1
CDR3aa: CSVRTSGSSYNEQFF
CDR3nt: TGCAGCGTTAGGACTAGCGGGAGCTCCTACAATGAGCAGTTCTTC

len: 13
d_gene: .
abundance: .
j_gene: TRBJ1-2
v_gene: TRBV6-1
CDR3aa: CASMDGGFYGYTF
CDR3nt: TGTGCCAGCATGGACGGAGGATTCTATGGCTACACCTTC

len: 15
d_gene: .
abundance: .
j_gene: TRBJ2-2
v_gene: TRBV19
CDR3aa: CASSMYRLNTGELFF
CDR3nt: TGTGCCAGTAGTATGTACAGACTAAACACCGGGGAGCTGTTTTTT

len: 15
d_gene: .
abundance: .
j_gene: TRBJ2-3
v_gene: TRBV6-6
CDR3aa: CASSSSGRSTDTQYF
CDR3nt: TGTGCCAGCAGTTCCAGCGGGCGGAGCACAGATACGCAGTATTTT

len: 13
d_gene: .
abundance: .
j_gene: TRBJ2-5
v_gene: TRBV7-3
CDR3aa: CASSVIAGETQYF
CDR3nt: TGTGCCAGCAGCGTCATTGCGGGAGAGACCCAGTACTTC

len: 13
d_gene: .
abundance: .
j_gene: TRBJ1-1
v_gene: TRBV10-1
CDR3aa: CASRSSGNTEAFF
CDR3nt: TGCGCCAGCAGAAGCAGCGGGAACACTGAAGCTTTCTTT

len: 15
d_gene: TRBD2
abundance: .
j_gene: TRBJ2-3
v_gene: TRBV29-1
CDR3aa: CSVGGLSTITDTQYF
CDR3nt: TGCAGCGTTGGGGGACTATCTACTATCACAGATACGCAGTATTTT

len: 13
d_gene: .
abundance: .
j_gene: TRBJ1-1
v_gene: TRBV9
CDR3aa: CASSESVNTEAFF
CDR3nt: TGTGCCAGCAGCGAGAGCGTGAACACTGAAGCTTTCTTT

len: 17
d_gene: TRBD2
abundance: .
j_gene: TRBJ2-7
v_gene: TRBV5-8
CDR3aa: CASSLTLAGGSSYEQYF
CDR3nt: TGTGCCAGCAGCTTGACCCTAGCGGGAGGGTCCTCCTACGAGCAGTACTTC

len: 16
d_gene: TRBD2
abundance: .
j_gene: TRBJ2-7
v_gene: TRBV4-1
CDR3aa: CASSQWSGNYSYEQYF
CDR3nt: TGCGCCAGCAGCCAGTGGAGCGGGAACTACTCCTACGAGCAGTACTTC

len: 15
d_gene: TRBD2
abundance: .
j_gene: TRBJ2-1
v_gene: TRBV10-3
CDR3aa: CAIKRLAGSDNEQFF
CDR3nt: TGTGCCATCAAAAGACTAGCGGGATCCGACAATGAGCAGTTCTTC

len: 15
d_gene: .
abundance: .
j_gene: TRBJ1-1
v_gene: TRBV9
CDR3aa: CASSVLEGFGTEAFF
CDR3nt: TGTGCCAGCAGCGTTTTGGAGGGGTTCGGCACTGAAGCTTTCTTT

len: 15
d_gene: .
abundance: .
j_gene: TRBJ1-5
v_gene: TRBV6-1
CDR3aa: CASTPMTGKNQPQHF
CDR3nt: TGTGCCAGCACCCCAATGACGGGGAAGAATCAGCCCCAGCATTTT

len: 14
d_gene: .
abundance: .
j_gene: TRBJ1-2
v_gene: TRBV6-5
CDR3aa: CASSPRYGSYGYTF
CDR3nt: TGTGCCAGCAGCCCGAGGTACGGGAGCTATGGCTACACCTTC

len: 16
d_gene: TRBD1
abundance: .
j_gene: TRBJ1-1
v_gene: TRBV9
CDR3aa: CASSDGQGGMNTEAFF
CDR3nt: TGTGCCAGCAGCGACGGACAGGGAGGAATGAACACTGAAGCTTTCTTT

len: 15
d_gene: .
abundance: .
j_gene: TRBJ2-2
v_gene: TRBV29-1
CDR3aa: CSAYSRAANTGELFF
CDR3nt: TGCAGCGCATACTCCAGGGCAGCGAACACCGGGGAGCTGTTTTTT

len: 14
d_gene: .
abundance: .
j_gene: TRBJ2-1
v_gene: TRBV14
CDR3aa: CASSQETALGKQFF
CDR3nt: TGTGCCAGCAGCCAAGAGACTGCCCTTGGTAAGCAGTTCTTC

len: 15
d_gene: .
abundance: .
j_gene: TRBJ2-5
v_gene: TRBV5-1
CDR3aa: CASSPEAGAWETQYF
CDR3nt: TGCGCCAGCAGCCCCGAGGCGGGGGCGTGGGAGACCCAGTACTTC

len: 16
d_gene: .
abundance: .
j_gene: TRBJ2-3
v_gene: TRBV18
CDR3aa: CASSPRKAGRTDTQYF
CDR3nt: TGTGCCAGCTCACCCCGTAAGGCCGGGAGAACAGATACGCAGTATTTT

len: 14
d_gene: .
abundance: .
j_gene: TRBJ1-4
v_gene: TRBV19
CDR3aa: CASTSGEQWEKLFF
CDR3nt: TGTGCCAGTACCTCGGGAGAGCAATGGGAAAAACTGTTTTTT

len: 15
d_gene: TRBD1
abundance: .
j_gene: TRBJ2-7
v_gene: TRBV6-6
CDR3aa: CASSYATGSSYEQYF
CDR3nt: TGTGCCAGCAGTTACGCGACAGGGAGTTCTTACGAGCAGTACTTC

len: 13
d_gene: TRBD1
abundance: few
j_gene: TRBJ1-4
v_gene: TRBV27
CDR3aa: CASRFQGEEKLFF
CDR3nt: TGTGCCAGCAGGTTTCAGGGGGAGGAAAAACTGTTTTTT

len: 16
d_gene: TRBD2
abundance: once
j_gene: TRBJ2-1
v_gene: TRBV18
CDR3aa: CASSRLPSGSGDEQFF
CDR3nt: TGTGCCAGCTCCCGACTCCCTAGCGGGAGTGGCGATGAGCAGTTCTTC

len: 15
d_gene: .
abundance: .
j_gene: TRBJ1-2
v_gene: TRBV7-9
CDR3aa: CASSLAGGRNVGYTF
CDR3nt: TGTGCCAGCAGCTTAGCGGGGGGGCGGAACGTTGGCTACACCTTC

len: 14
d_gene: .
abundance: .
j_gene: TRBJ2-5
v_gene: TRBV5-1
CDR3aa: CASSLVGEGETQYF
CDR3nt: TGCGCCAGCAGCTTGGTGGGTGAGGGAGAGACCCAGTACTTC

len: 17
d_gene: TRBD2
abundance: .
j_gene: TRBJ2-3
v_gene: TRBV7-9
CDR3aa: CASSLFWGGLSTDTQYF
CDR3nt: TGTGCCAGCAGCTTATTCTGGGGAGGGCTAAGCACAGATACGCAGTATTTT

len: 15
d_gene: .
abundance: .
j_gene: TRBJ2-1
v_gene: TRBV7-2
CDR3aa: CASSLGRVRYNEQFF
CDR3nt: TGTGCCAGCAGCTTAGGGCGGGTAAGGTACAATGAGCAGTTCTTC

len: 15
d_gene: TRBD1
abundance: .
j_gene: TRBJ2-7
v_gene: TRBV6-1
CDR3aa: CASLALRDRDYEQYF
CDR3nt: TGTGCCAGCCTCGCCCTCCGGGACAGGGATTACGAGCAGTACTTC

len: 17
d_gene: TRBD1
abundance: .
j_gene: TRBJ2-2
v_gene: TRBV18
CDR3aa: CASSPAGTVGYTGELFF
CDR3nt: TGTGCCAGCTCACCGGCCGGGACAGTGGGTTACACCGGGGAGCTGTTTTTT

len: 15
d_gene: .
abundance: once
j_gene: TRBJ2-5
v_gene: TRBV7-7
CDR3aa: CASSSLGGDQETQYF
CDR3nt: TGTGCCAGCAGCTCCCTCGGGGGAGACCAAGAGACCCAGTACTTC